This T cell receptor (beta chain) was documented in a study of cytomegalovirus exposure and HLA in healthy donors. Notes on the study in general: 87-base-pair reads could not separate some V segments, including TRBV6-2 and TRBV6-3. It was reportedly the case that the classifier diagnosed cytomegalovirus status with high specificity and sensitivity.

PCR was performed using 60 Vbeta and 13 Jbeta primers. Repertoires were generated with immunoSEQ multiplex PCR, while TCRdb's copy carries only in-frame clones and drops some. The top ten hold roughly 2% of the sample, which has around 150,000 clones, about 74% seen once. As concerns this clone: What it recognizes is unknown. A junction boundary mismatches the germline segment, possibly from a read error. Other DNA sequences from this sample encode an identical CDR3 as well.

Germline CDR1 is SGHTS and CDR2 is YDEGEE. This CDR3 region has 13 residues. This receptor was obtained from a young man in good health and CMV-seronegative. The V and J genes are TRBV5-8 and TRBJ1-5; 8 bases align to TRBD1. Sequencing input: PBMCs. CDR3 bases: TGTGCCAGCAGCCCGGACAGGGATCAGCCTCAGCATTTT. Translated, it gives CASSPDRDQPQHF.